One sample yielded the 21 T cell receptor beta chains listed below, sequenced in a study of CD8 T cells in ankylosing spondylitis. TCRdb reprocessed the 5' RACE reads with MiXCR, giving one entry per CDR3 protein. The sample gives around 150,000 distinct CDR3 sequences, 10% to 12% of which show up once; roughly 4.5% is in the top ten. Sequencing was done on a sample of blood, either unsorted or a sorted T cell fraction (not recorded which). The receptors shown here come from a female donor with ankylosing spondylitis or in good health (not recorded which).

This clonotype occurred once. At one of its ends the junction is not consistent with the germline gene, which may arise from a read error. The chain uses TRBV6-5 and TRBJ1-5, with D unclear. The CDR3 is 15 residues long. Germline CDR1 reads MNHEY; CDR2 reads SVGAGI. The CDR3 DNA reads TGTGCCAACAGTTACTCGGCGGTCACCAATCAGCCCCAGCATTTT. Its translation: CANSYSAVTNQPQHF.

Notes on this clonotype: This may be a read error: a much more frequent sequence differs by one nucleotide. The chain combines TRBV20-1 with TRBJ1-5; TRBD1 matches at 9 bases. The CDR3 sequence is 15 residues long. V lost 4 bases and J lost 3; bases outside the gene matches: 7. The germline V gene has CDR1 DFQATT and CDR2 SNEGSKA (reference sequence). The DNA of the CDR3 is TGCAGTGCTACCACCGGGACAGGGTCCAATCAGCCCCAGCATTTT. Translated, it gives CSATTGTGSNQPQHF.

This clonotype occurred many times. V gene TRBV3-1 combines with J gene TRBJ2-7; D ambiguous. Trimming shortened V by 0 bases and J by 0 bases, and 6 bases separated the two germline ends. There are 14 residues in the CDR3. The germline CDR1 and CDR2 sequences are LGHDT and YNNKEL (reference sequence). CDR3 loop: CASSQEGPSYEQYF. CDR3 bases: TGTGCCAGCAGCCAAGAGGGCCCCTCCTACGAGCAGTACTTC.

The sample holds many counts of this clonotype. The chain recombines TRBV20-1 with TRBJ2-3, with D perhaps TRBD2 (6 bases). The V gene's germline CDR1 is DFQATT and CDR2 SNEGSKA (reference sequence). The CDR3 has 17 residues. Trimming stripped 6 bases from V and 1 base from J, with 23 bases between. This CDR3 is CSAPVFRGAGGTDTQYF. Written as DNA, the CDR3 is TGCAGTGCCCCGGTGTTCCGCGGGGCGGGTGGCACAGATACGCAGTATTTT.

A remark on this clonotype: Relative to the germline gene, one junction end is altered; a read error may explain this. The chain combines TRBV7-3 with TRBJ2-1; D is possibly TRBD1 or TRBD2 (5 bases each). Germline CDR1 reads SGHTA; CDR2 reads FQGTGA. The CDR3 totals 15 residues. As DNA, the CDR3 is TGTGCCAGCAGCTTAATTGCCGGGGCGGACGATGAGCATTTCTTC. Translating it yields CASSLIAGADDEHFF.

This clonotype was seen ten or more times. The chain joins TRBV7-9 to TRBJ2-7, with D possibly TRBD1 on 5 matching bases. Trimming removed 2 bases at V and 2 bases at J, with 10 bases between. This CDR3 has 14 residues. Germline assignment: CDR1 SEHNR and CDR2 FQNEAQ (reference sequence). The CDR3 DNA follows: TGTGCCAGCAGCTTATCGGAACAGGCCTACGAGCAGTACTTC. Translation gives CASSLSEQAYEQYF.

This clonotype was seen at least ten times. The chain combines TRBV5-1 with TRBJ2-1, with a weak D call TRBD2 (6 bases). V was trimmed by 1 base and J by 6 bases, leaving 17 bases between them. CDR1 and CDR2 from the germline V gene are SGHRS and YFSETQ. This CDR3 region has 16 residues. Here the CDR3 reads CASSLPLRDSGNEQFF. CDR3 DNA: TGCGCCAGCAGCTTGCCACTCCGGGACTCCGGCAATGAGCAGTTCTTC.

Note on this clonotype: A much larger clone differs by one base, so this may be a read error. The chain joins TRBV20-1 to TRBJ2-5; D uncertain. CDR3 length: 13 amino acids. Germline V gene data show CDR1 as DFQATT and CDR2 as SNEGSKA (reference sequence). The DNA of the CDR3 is TGCAGTGCTAGAGAGGGCGGAAAAGAGGCCCAGTACTTC. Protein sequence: CSAREGGKEAQYF.

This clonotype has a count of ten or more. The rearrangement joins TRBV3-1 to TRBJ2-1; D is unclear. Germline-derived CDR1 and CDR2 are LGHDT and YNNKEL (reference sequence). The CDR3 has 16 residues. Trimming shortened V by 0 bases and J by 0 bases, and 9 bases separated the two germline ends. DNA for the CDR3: TGTGCCAGCAGCCAAGATCCTAGACACTCCTACAATGAGCAGTTCTTC. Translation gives CASSQDPRHSYNEQFF.

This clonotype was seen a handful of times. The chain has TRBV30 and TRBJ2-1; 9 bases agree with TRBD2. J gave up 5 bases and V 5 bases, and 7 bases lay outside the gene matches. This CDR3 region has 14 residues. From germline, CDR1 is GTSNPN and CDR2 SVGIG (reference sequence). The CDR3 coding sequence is TGTGCCTGGGAGACGGGCGGGGGGGACAATGAGCAGTTCTTC. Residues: CAWETGGGDNEQFF.

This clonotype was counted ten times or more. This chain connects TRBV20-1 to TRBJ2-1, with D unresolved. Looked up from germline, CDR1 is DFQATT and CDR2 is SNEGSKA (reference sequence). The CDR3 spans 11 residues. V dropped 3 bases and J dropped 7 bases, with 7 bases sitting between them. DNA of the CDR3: TGCAGTGCTAGCGAGGAAAATGAGCAGTTCTTC. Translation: CSASEENEQFF.

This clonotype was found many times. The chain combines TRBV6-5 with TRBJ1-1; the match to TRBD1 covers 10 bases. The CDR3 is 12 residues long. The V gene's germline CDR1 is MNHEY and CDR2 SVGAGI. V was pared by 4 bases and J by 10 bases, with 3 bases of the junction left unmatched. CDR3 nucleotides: TGTGCCAGCAGTTTCAGGACAGGGGGAGCTTTCTTT. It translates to CASSFRTGGAFF.

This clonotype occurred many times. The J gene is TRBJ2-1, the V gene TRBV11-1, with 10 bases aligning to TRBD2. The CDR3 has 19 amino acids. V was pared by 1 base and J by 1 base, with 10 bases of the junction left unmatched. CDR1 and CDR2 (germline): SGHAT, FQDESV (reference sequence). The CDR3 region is CASSLGASGRGVSYNEQFF. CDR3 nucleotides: TGTGCCAGCAGCTTAGGGGCTAGCGGGAGAGGGGTGTCCTACAATGAGCAGTTCTTC.

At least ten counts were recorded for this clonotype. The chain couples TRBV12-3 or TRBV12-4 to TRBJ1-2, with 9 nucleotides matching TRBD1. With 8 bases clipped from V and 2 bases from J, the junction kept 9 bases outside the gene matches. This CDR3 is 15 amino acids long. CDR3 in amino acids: CASLKGGTGNYGYTF. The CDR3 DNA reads TGTGCCAGCCTGAAGGGCGGGACAGGGAACTATGGCTACACCTTC.

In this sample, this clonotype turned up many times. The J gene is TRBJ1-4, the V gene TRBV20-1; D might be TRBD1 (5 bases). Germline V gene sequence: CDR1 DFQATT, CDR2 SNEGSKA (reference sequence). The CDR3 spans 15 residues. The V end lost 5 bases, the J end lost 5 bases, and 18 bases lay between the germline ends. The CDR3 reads CSAAPPGKGNEKLFF. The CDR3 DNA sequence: TGCAGTGCTGCCCCCCCCGGAAAGGGGAATGAAAAACTGTTTTTT.

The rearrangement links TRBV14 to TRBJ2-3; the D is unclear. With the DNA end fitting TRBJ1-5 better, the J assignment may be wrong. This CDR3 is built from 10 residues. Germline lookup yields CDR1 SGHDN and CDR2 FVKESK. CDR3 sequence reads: CASSGARQHF. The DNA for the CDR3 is TGTGCCAGCAGCGGTGCAAGGCAGCATTTT.

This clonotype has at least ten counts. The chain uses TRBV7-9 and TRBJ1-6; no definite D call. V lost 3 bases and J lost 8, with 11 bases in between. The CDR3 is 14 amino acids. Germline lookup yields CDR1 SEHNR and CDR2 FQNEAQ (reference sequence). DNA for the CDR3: TGTGCCAGCAGCTTGGAGGGATATTATTCACCCCTCCACTTT. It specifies CASSLEGYYSPLHF.

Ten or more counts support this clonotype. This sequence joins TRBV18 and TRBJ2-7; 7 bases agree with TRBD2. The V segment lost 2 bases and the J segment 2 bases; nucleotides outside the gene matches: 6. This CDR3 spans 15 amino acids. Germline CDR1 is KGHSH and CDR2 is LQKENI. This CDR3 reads CASSPRTRSPYEQYF. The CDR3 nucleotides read TGTGCCAGCTCACCAAGGACTAGATCCCCCTACGAGCAGTACTTC.

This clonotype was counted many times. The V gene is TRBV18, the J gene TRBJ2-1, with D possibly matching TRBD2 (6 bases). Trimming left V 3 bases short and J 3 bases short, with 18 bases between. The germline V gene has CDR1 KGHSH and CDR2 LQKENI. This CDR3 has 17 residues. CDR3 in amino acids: CASSPVGGRAYYNEQFF. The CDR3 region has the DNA TGTGCCAGCTCACCGGTAGGAGGGAGAGCTTACTACAATGAGCAGTTCTTC.

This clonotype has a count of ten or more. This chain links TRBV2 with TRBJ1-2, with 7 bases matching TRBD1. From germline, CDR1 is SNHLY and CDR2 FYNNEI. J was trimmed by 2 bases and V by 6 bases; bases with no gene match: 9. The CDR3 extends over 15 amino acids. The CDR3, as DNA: TGTGCCAGCAGACCCACCGGGACAGAAAACTATGGCTACACCTTC. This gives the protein CASRPTGTENYGYTF.

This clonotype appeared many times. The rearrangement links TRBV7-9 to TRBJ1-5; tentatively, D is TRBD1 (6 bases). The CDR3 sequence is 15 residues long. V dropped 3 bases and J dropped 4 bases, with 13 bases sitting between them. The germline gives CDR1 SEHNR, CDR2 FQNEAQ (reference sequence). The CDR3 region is CASSLGGLTNQPQHF. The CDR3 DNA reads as TGTGCCAGCAGCTTGGGGGGGCTTACAAATCAGCCCCAGCATTTT.